This T cell receptor (beta chain) was found in a study of tumor-infiltrating lymphocytes in oesophageal squamous cell carcinoma. The CDR3 is 13 residues long. Trimming pared 3 bases from V and 3 bases from J, leaving 7 bases between. Germline CDR1 and CDR2: MNHNS and SASEGT. TCRdb itself ran the PCR reads through MiXCR, one entry per CDR3 protein. The data contain almost 20,000 distinct CDR3 sequences, 40% of them singletons. The clonotype originates from a male donor with esophageal squamous cell carcinoma. Sequencing input: blood. The rearrangement joins TRBV6-1 to TRBJ2-3, with D possibly matching TRBD1 (5 bases). The CDR3 protein is CASSDRETDTQYF. The CDR3 DNA reads TGTGCCAGCAGTGACAGGGAAACAGATACGCAGTATTTT.